This TCR beta chain was captured by sequencing in a study of identical twins. V was pared by 3 bases and J by 2 bases, with 11 bases between. This CDR3 contains 15 residues. Looked up from germline, CDR1 is SNHLY and CDR2 is FYNNEI. Study-wide points: A lower insertion count was a feature of abundant cord blood beta clonotypes, with no such feature in memory repertoires.

TCRdb passed the 5' RACE reads through MiXCR, listing each CDR3 protein once. The sample lists around 280,000 distinct CDR3 sequences, roughly 8.6% occurring once. This clonotype occurred many times. Its specificity is not known. This same sample was also part of a study on yellow fever vaccine responses in identical twins.

This sequence joins TRBV2 and TRBJ1-5; D ambiguous. Sequenced sample: memory (CD45RO+) T cells sorted from blood. The TCR comes from a woman under 30 in good health. The CDR3 region has the DNA TGTGCCAGCAGTGATTTCGGGTTGGGCAATCAGCCCCAGCATTTT. Its protein product is CASSDFGLGNQPQHF.